This is a list of T cell receptor beta chains from one sample in a study of T cell responses to AZD1222 COVID-19 vaccine. Assay used: immunoSEQ multiplex PCR; TCRdb lists only in-frame clones, some missing. The sample comprises roughly 85,000 clones, roughly nine tenths of which are singletons, and 3% to 3.5% rests with the top ten. The sequencing used peripheral blood, collected 28 days after the second AZD1222 dose. These receptors all come from an adult who received the AZD1222 COVID-19 vaccine. Each CDR3 is given with its conserved first and last residue. A D gene is named only where the DNA matches it firmly. The size entry is marked missing in some rows and otherwise reads once, few, many or a size class.

clone_size	j_call	d_call	v_call	cdr3_nt	cdr3_aa
.	TRBJ2-7	.	TRBV6-1	TGTGCCAGCAGTGAAGGCCCGGCATCCTACGAGCAGTACTTC	CASSEGPASYEQYF
.	TRBJ2-7	.	TRBV3-1/TRBV3-2	TGTGCCAGCAGCCAACGGGGTTCCTACGAGCAGTACTTC	CASSQRGSYEQYF
once	TRBJ2-1	.	TRBV6-4	TGTGCCAGCAGTGAGAACCTCGGCCCAAATGAGCAGTTCTTC	CASSENLGPNEQFF
.	TRBJ1-1	.	TRBV9	TGTGCCAGCAGTGACAGATTACCGAACACTGAAGCTTTCTTT	CASSDRLPNTEAFF
.	TRBJ1-1	.	TRBV30	TGTGCCTGGAAAATTTCAGCGAGGAACACTGAAGCTTTCTTT	CAWKISARNTEAFF
.	TRBJ1-1	TRBD1	TRBV18	TGTGCCAGCTCACCTCCTGATTCACTGACAGGGCCCACTGAAGCTTTCTTT	CASSPPDSLTGPTEAFF
once	TRBJ2-5	TRBD1	TRBV5-4	TGTGCCAGCAGCTTGCGGGACAGGGGCGGTGAGACCCAGTACTTC	CASSLRDRGGETQYF
.	TRBJ1-6	.	TRBV10-3	TGTGCCATCAGTGACGTAGGTTCAGGAGCCAAGACCCTCCACTTT	CAISDVGSGAKTLHF
.	TRBJ2-5	.	TRBV12-2	TGTGCAAGTCGCTCCCGCTCGGGGGCTGAAGAGACCCAGTACTTC	CASRSRSGAEETQYF
.	TRBJ1-4	.	TRBV27	TGTGCCAGCGCCCTGAGGGTTAATGAAAAACTGTTTTTT	CASALRVNEKLFF
.	TRBJ1-2	.	TRBV6-2/TRBV6-3	TGTGCCAGCAGTTATGGTCCGGCTAACTATGGCTACACCTTC	CASSYGPANYGYTF
.	TRBJ1-3	.	TRBV6-2/TRBV6-3	TGTGCCAGCAGTCGGACCGCGCTCTCTGGAAACACCATATATTTT	CASSRTALSGNTIYF
.	TRBJ2-3	TRBD2	TRBV2	TGTGCCAGCACCAAAGCGGCGGGAGGCACAGATACGCAGTATTTT	CASTKAAGGTDTQYF
once	TRBJ1-5	.	TRBV3-1/TRBV3-2	TGTGCCAGCAGCCAAGAACGGGCAGGGGTGAACAATCAGCCCCAGCATTTT	CASSQERAGVNNQPQHF
.	TRBJ2-7	.	TRBV12-3/TRBV12-4	TGTGCCAGCAGCGAGGAGATCTACGAGCAGTACTTC	CASSEEIYEQYF
.	TRBJ2-1	TRBD2	TRBV5-1	TGCGCCAGCAGCCCAGGACTAGCGATGGATGAGCAGTTCTTC	CASSPGLAMDEQFF
.	TRBJ2-7	TRBD1	TRBV29-1	TGCAGCGTCCTAACAGGGGGTGCCTACGAGCAGTACTTC	CSVLTGGAYEQYF
.	TRBJ1-2	TRBD1	TRBV6-5	TGTGCCAGCTCACCCCAGGGACAGGGAAGTCGTGGCTACACCTTC	CASSPQGQGSRGYTF
.	TRBJ2-5	TRBD2	TRBV7-6	TGTGCCAGCAGCTCCACACCCCCGACGGGAGGGGAGACCCAGTACTTC	CASSSTPPTGGETQYF
.	TRBJ2-3	.	TRBV5-4	TGTGCCAGCACCGTTGCTCCGGGACCCCTCGAGACAGATACGCAGTATTTT	CASTVAPGPLETDTQYF
.	TRBJ1-2	.	TRBV7-2	TGTGCCAGCAGCTTAGGAGAGGCTAGGGGTTGGAACTATGGCTACACCTTC	CASSLGEARGWNYGYTF
.	TRBJ2-7	.	TRBV13	TGTGCCAGCAGCGTAAGTAGAGTGTCCTACGAGCAGTACTTC	CASSVSRVSYEQYF
.	TRBJ1-3	.	TRBV5-1	TGCGCCAGCAGCTCGGCCCACAGGGCTGGAAACACCATATATTTT	CASSSAHRAGNTIYF
few	TRBJ2-7	.	TRBV10-3	TGTGCCATCAGTGATTCTACCGAGCAGTACTTC	CAISDSTEQYF
.	TRBJ1-4	TRBD1	TRBV18	TGTGCCAGCTCACCACCGACAGGACAGGAGGGTAATGAAAAACTGTTTTTT	CASSPPTGQEGNEKLFF
.	TRBJ2-7	.	TRBV11-3	TGTGCCAGCAGCCGGGGGGCAGGCTCCTACGAGCAGTACTTC	CASSRGAGSYEQYF
.	TRBJ2-1	TRBD1	TRBV30	TGTGCCTGCGACGGGACAGGGCTTGGAAATGAGCAGTTCTTC	CACDGTGLGNEQFF
.	TRBJ1-1	.	TRBV5-4	TGTGCCAGTAGCCCCCTACGGAACACTGAAGCTTTCTTT	CASSPLRNTEAFF
.	TRBJ1-4	TRBD1	TRBV7-9	TGTGCCAGCAGCTTAGGAGAAAGACAGGGAATGGAAAAACTGTTTTTT	CASSLGERQGMEKLFF
.	TRBJ1-5	.	TRBV7-8	TGTGCCAGCAGCTTAGGGGAGTATCAGCCCCAGCATTTT	CASSLGEYQPQHF
.	TRBJ1-6	TRBD1	TRBV5-5	TGTGCCAGCAGCTTGGAGCCAGGGGGCTCTAATTCACCCCTCCACTTT	CASSLEPGGSNSPLHF
.	TRBJ1-2	.	TRBV3-1/TRBV3-2	TGTGCCAGCAGCCAAGATGGTTTTCCCAGCCCCTATGGCTACACCTTC	CASSQDGFPSPYGYTF
.	TRBJ2-7	TRBD1	TRBV19	TGTGCCAGAGGGACAGGTTCCGAGCAGTACTTC	CARGTGSEQYF
.	TRBJ1-4	.	TRBV7-9	TGTGCCAGCAGCTCCCGAGGGGCTGCAACTAATGAAAAACTGTTTTTT	CASSSRGAATNEKLFF
.	TRBJ2-7	TRBD1	TRBV2	TGTGCCAGCAGTGTAGGGACAGGGGTCCTGACCTCCTACGAGCAGTACTTC	CASSVGTGVLTSYEQYF
few	TRBJ1-2	.	TRBV4-1	TGCGCCAGCAGCCAAGATGGGCCAGGTAGCTATGGCTACACCTTC	CASSQDGPGSYGYTF
.	TRBJ2-5	.	TRBV3-1/TRBV3-2	TGTGCCAGCAGAAACAGGGGAGGGGAGACCCAGTACTTC	CASRNRGGETQYF
.	TRBJ2-1	.	TRBV11-3	TGTGCCAGCAGTATTGAGATCGGGGATGAGCAGTTCTTC	CASSIEIGDEQFF
.	TRBJ1-3	.	TRBV5-1	TGCGCCAGCAGCTTGGGTCGGTCCTTCTCTGGAAACACCATATATTTT	CASSLGRSFSGNTIYF
.	TRBJ2-1	TRBD2	TRBV18	TGTGCCAGCTCACCACCGGGCGGGGGGCGAGGGAATGAGCAGTTCTTC	CASSPPGGGRGNEQFF
.	TRBJ1-5	.	TRBV7-2	TGTGCCACCGAACCTGGGGGGGGAAGCAATCAGCCCCAGCATTTT	CATEPGGGSNQPQHF
.	TRBJ1-3	.	TRBV7-8	TGTGCCAGCAGCTTATTACGGACAGTTAGTTCCCCTGGAAACACCATATATTTT	CASSLLRTVSSPGNTIYF